A single sample gave rise to the 27 T cell receptor beta chains below, sequenced in a study of T cells in Graves' hyperthyroidism and ophthalmopathy. Amplification targeted TCR beta CDR3 regions from RNA transcripts. The HTBI primer set was used in a first-round RT-PCR of the TCR CDR3. TCRdb itself ran the multiplex PCR reads through MiXCR, one entry per CDR3 protein. The table has hundreds of thousands of distinct CDR3 sequences, 45% seen once. The sequenced sample consisted of peripheral blood or thyroid tissue (not recorded which). Receptor source: an adult man with Graves' disease, either hyperthyroidism or ophthalmopathy (not recorded which).

The chain has TRBV10-3 and TRBJ1-6, with a tentative D call TRBD1 (5 bases). V was trimmed by 0 bases and J by 5 bases, leaving 5 bases between them. Germline V gene sequence: CDR1 ENHRY, CDR2 SYGVKD. The CDR3 is 14 residues long. The CDR3 nucleotides read TGTGCCATCAGTGAGTCCAGGGATAATTCACCCCTCCACTTT. This translates into CAISESRDNSPLHF.

In regard to this clonotype: A read error may be the cause here, since a much bigger clone is one base away. The chain recombines TRBV5-5 with TRBJ1-4; 7 positions agree with TRBD1. The CDR3 is 15 residues long. Germline V gene lookup returns CDR1 SGHKS and CDR2 YYEKEE (reference sequence). Written as DNA, the CDR3 is TGTGCCGGCAGCGCGACGGACAGGAGGCATGAAAAACTGTTTTTT. Encoded protein: CAGSATDRRHEKLFF.

This clonotype was detected ten times or more. V and J are TRBV15 and TRBJ1-1, with D possibly being TRBD1 (5 bases). V lost 8 bases and J 5 bases, leaving 15 bases between the germline ends. The CDR3 is 13 amino acids. CDR1 and CDR2 (germline): LNHNV, YYDKDF (reference sequence). The CDR3 here is CATGVGRGTEAFF. The DNA for the CDR3 is TGTGCCACCGGGGTGGGACGGGGGACTGAAGCTTTCTTT.

The chain joins TRBV6-1 to TRBJ2-7, with 11 bases fitting TRBD2. Germline CDR1 is MNHNS and CDR2 is SASEGT. This CDR3 is 15 amino acids long. After removal of 2 bases from V and 4 bases from J, the junction contained 4 bases not matched to a gene. The CDR3 DNA reads TGTGCCAGCAGTGAACTTAGCGGGAGGGTTTACGAGCAGTACTTC. Amino acids: CASSELSGRVYEQYF.

This clonotype was counted a few times. V and J are TRBV3-1 and TRBJ1-4; D gene unclear. The germline V gene has CDR1 LGHDT and CDR2 YNNKEL (reference sequence). Trimming pared 0 bases from V and 8 bases from J, leaving 10 bases between. CDR3 length: 14 residues. CDR3 DNA sequence: TGTGCCAGCAGCCAAGATAGTACGGCCGAAAAACTGTTTTTT. It yields the protein CASSQDSTAEKLFF. Variable domain in full (rest from reference TRBV3-1 and TRBJ1-4): DTAVSQTPKYLVTQMGNDKSIKCEQNLGHDTMYWYKQDSKKFLKIMFSYNNKELIINETVPNRFSPKSPDKAHLNLHINSLELGDSAVYFCASSQDSTAEKLFFGSGTQLSVL.

The chain links TRBV7-9 to TRBJ1-6, with 8 bases fitting TRBD1. The CDR3 is 14 residues long. The junction had 7 bases not matched to a gene; V was cut back by 5 bases and J by 10 bases. The germline gives CDR1 SEHNR, CDR2 FQNEAQ (reference sequence). The DNA for the CDR3 is TGTGCCAGCAGCGTGGACAGGGAGGAATCACCCCTCCACTTT. The encoded protein is CASSVDREESPLHF.

This clonotype was detected many times. V usage is TRBV12-3 or TRBV12-4 and J usage is TRBJ1-6; 7 bases agree with TRBD1. This CDR3 comprises 14 residues. The V and J ends lost 4 bases and 7 bases, in that order; junction bases with no gene match: 4. The CDR3 coding sequence is TGTGCCAGCAGTTCTGGGACAGAGAATTCACCCCTCCACTTT. The encoded protein is CASSSGTENSPLHF.

A word on this clonotype: The junction does not match germline at one end; this may be a read error. The V gene is TRBV6-5, the J gene TRBJ1-1, with 8 nucleotides matching TRBD1. There are 14 residues in the CDR3. CDR1 is MNHEY, CDR2 SVGAGI, per germline. This CDR3 is CAISYRGVRTEAFF. CDR3 DNA: TGTGCCATCAGTTACAGGGGGGTTCGCACTGAAGCTTTCTTT.

V gene TRBV15 combines with J gene TRBJ1-5, with D perhaps matching TRBD1 (5 bases). The CDR3 length is 12 residues. Germline V gene sequence: CDR1 LNHNV, CDR2 YYDKDF (reference sequence). Trimming cost V 0 bases and J 11 bases, with 8 bases left between them. CDR3 nucleotide sequence: TGTGCCACCAGCAGAGAAGCAGGGACCCAGCATTTT. Translated: CATSREAGTQHF.

This clonotype has only a few counts. The CDR3 region is CASGRTALLYEQYF. The CDR3 DNA reads TGTGCCAGCGGACGGACAGCCCTCCTTTACGAGCAGTACTTC. V is TRBV6-5 and J is TRBJ2-7; D may be TRBD1 (6 bases). Germline V CDR1 and CDR2: MNHEY, SVGAGI. The CDR3 is 14 residues long. Deletions cut 8 bases from V and 4 bases from J, with 18 bases between.

The sample holds a few counts of this clonotype. The chain carries TRBV5-1 and TRBJ1-4; 9 bases map to TRBD1. V trimming: 4 bases; J trimming: 8 bases; junction bases outside the gene matches: 9. Germline assignment: CDR1 SGHRS and CDR2 YFSETQ. CDR3 length: 15 amino acids. CDR3 loop: CASSHRGLVEEKLFF. CDR3 nucleotides: TGCGCCAGCAGCCACAGGGGGCTAGTCGAAGAAAAACTGTTTTTT.

This clonotype was detected only a few times. The chain carries TRBV5-4 and TRBJ1-2; D is possibly TRBD1 (6 bases). Trimming left V 4 bases short and J 3 bases short, with 13 bases between. CDR1 is SGHNT and CDR2 is YYREEE in the germline V gene (reference sequence). The CDR3 loop spans 14 amino acids. The CDR3: CASSQGQLYYGYTF. The CDR3 nucleotides are TGTGCCAGCAGCCAAGGACAGCTCTACTATGGCTACACCTTC. The full variable domain, in which reference TRBV5-4 and TRBJ1-2 provide the parts outside the CDR3, is ETGVTQSPTHLIKTRGQQVTLRCSSQSGHNTVSWYQQALGQGPQFIFQYYREEENGRGNFPPRFSGLQFPNYSSELNVNALELDDSALYLCASSQGQLYYGYTFGSGTRLTVV.

Only a few counts were recorded for this clonotype. V is TRBV2 and J is TRBJ2-2; TRBD1 or TRBD2 may be the D gene (5 bases each). There are 16 residues in the CDR3. V was pared by 6 bases and J by 4 bases, with 18 bases between. The germline V gene has CDR1 SNHLY and CDR2 FYNNEI. The CDR3, as DNA: TGTGCCAGCAGCTTAATGGGGGTCAGGACCACCGGGGAGCTGTTTTTT. It translates to CASSLMGVRTTGELFF. Full variable domain (outside the CDR3, taken from reference TRBV2 and TRBJ2-2): EPEVTQTPSHQVTQMGQEVILRCVPISNHLYFYWYRQILGQKVEFLVSFYNNEISEKSEIFDDQFSVERPDGSNFTLKIRSTKLEDSAMYFCASSLMGVRTTGELFFGEGSRLTVL.

Points on this clonotype: Possible read error: a much larger clone is one base away. The chain uses TRBV25-1 and TRBJ1-1; the D is unclear. The CDR3 runs 14 residues. The V gene's germline CDR1 is MGHDK and CDR2 SYGVNS. The germline V and J ends were trimmed by 3 bases and 3 bases, with 11 bases remaining between them. CDR3 residues: CASSEIYSDTEAFF. DNA for the CDR3: TGTGCCAGCAGTGAGATCTACTCCGACACTGAAGCTTTCTTT.

The chain recombines TRBV6-6 with TRBJ2-5, with D maybe TRBD2 (5 bases). The J call could be wrong; TRBJ2-7 is a better fit for the DNA end. CDR1 MNHNY and CDR2 SVGAGI come from the germline V gene (reference sequence). There are 13 residues in the CDR3. CDR3 residues: CASSQSRGYEQYF. The CDR3 region has the DNA TGTGCCAGCAGCCAGAGCCGGGGCTACGAGCAGTACTTC.

This clonotype was observed a handful of times. This chain connects TRBV20-1 to TRBJ1-1; 12 nucleotides match TRBD1. Unmatched junction bases numbered 8, after V lost 3 bases and J lost 0 bases. Germline V gives CDR1 DFQATT, CDR2 SNEGSKA (reference sequence). The CDR3 contains 17 residues. CDR3 in amino acids: CSASRDRGPTVNTEAFF. CDR3 sequence (DNA): TGCAGTGCTAGTAGGGACAGGGGGCCTACCGTGAACACTGAAGCTTTCTTT.

This clonotype has at least ten counts. CDR3 region: CASSASSSPWGYTF. The DNA for the CDR3 is TGTGCCAGTAGTGCCAGCTCGTCTCCCTGGGGCTACACCTTC. The chain links TRBV19 to TRBJ1-2; the D is unclear. This CDR3 has 14 amino acids. Trimming cost V 5 bases and J 8 bases, with 18 bases left between them. The germline gives CDR1 LNHDA, CDR2 SQIVND (reference sequence).

This clonotype was seen a few times. The rearrangement joins TRBV5-1 to TRBJ1-1; D perhaps matches TRBD1 (5 bases). V was pared by 0 bases and J by 0 bases, with 12 bases between. The germline V gene encodes CDR1 SGHRS and CDR2 YFSETQ. CDR3 length: 16 amino acids. The CDR3 sequence: CASSLGIGALNTEAFF. In nucleotides, the CDR3 is TGCGCCAGCAGCTTGGGTATCGGGGCCCTGAACACTGAAGCTTTCTTT.

The CDR3 sequence: CATQSGTGTGGYTF. CDR3 coding DNA: TGTGCCACGCAGTCCGGGACAGGGACGGGGGGCTACACCTTC. This chain connects TRBV10-3 to TRBJ1-2, with TRBD1 identical over 9 bases. The V gene end was trimmed by 10 bases and the J gene end by 8 bases; junction bases not matched to a gene: 14. The CDR3 loop spans 14 amino acids. Germline V CDR1 and CDR2: ENHRY, SYGVKD.

The chain is built from TRBV7-9 and TRBJ2-7, with 8 bases fitting TRBD1. Germline V gene sequence: CDR1 SEHNR, CDR2 FQNEAQ (reference sequence). This CDR3 contains 14 residues. V lost 4 bases and J lost 2; bases outside the gene matches: 4. CDR3 loop: CASSSGQAPYEQYF. For the CDR3, the DNA is TGTGCCAGCAGCTCGGGACAGGCGCCCTACGAGCAGTACTTC.

This clonotype was found many times. J is TRBJ2-7 and V is TRBV10-3; tentatively, D is TRBD1 or TRBD2 (6 bases each). This CDR3 is built from 14 residues. Germline V gene sequence: CDR1 ENHRY, CDR2 SYGVKD. Trimming pared 10 bases from V and 0 bases from J, leaving 16 bases between. CDR3 loop: CATTGRDTSYEQYF. For the CDR3, the DNA is TGTGCCACCACTGGGCGGGACACCTCCTACGAGCAGTACTTC.

This clonotype occurred a few times. V is TRBV2 and J is TRBJ1-4, with D unclear. Trimming stripped 7 bases from V and 0 bases from J, with 6 bases between. Germline CDR1 reads SNHLY; CDR2 reads FYNNEI. The CDR3 runs to 13 residues. The CDR3 sequence is CASMRTTNEKLFF. As DNA, the CDR3 is TGTGCCAGCATGAGGACAACTAATGAAAAACTGTTTTTT.

Notes on this clonotype: The conserved phenylalanine or tryptophan normally closing the CDR3 is absent here, so this likely arose from a read error. The V call is TRBV11-1, the J call TRBJ1-2; TRBD1 agrees at 8 bases. The V segment lost 2 bases and the J segment 7 bases; nucleotides outside the gene matches: 9. The CDR3 sequence is 15 residues long. Germline CDR1 SGHAT, CDR2 FQDESV (reference sequence). The CDR3 DNA is TGTGCCAGCAGCTTAAACGTCAGGGGGCAGTCTGGCTACACCGTC. Its protein product is CASSLNVRGQSGYTV.

This clonotype occurred a few times. V is TRBV20-1 and J is TRBJ2-5; a possible D gene is TRBD2 (6 bases). The CDR3 is made up of 15 amino acids. From germline, CDR1 is DFQATT and CDR2 SNEGSKA (reference sequence). Trimming pared 2 bases from V and 5 bases from J, leaving 18 bases between. This CDR3 reads CSARMTGSWLETQYF. CDR3 nucleotides: TGCAGTGCTAGAATGACCGGGAGTTGGCTCGAGACCCAGTACTTC.

This clonotype showed up many times. The chain couples TRBV7-8 to TRBJ2-7, with TRBD2 matching 9 bases. This CDR3 has 17 amino acids. V gave up 2 bases and J gave up 0 bases; unmatched junction bases: 8. Germline CDR1 SGHVS, CDR2 FQNEAQ. CDR3 DNA: TGTGCCAGCAGCTTACGGGCTAGCGGGGAGAGCTCCTACGAGCAGTACTTC. It is translated as CASSLRASGESSYEQYF.

On this clonotype: A read error may be the cause here, since a much bigger clone is one base away. The chain combines TRBV19 with TRBJ1-2; no clear D gene. This CDR3 has 13 amino acids. Germline V CDR1 and CDR2: LNHDA, SQIVND (reference sequence). Trimming stripped 5 bases from V and 7 bases from J, with 14 bases between. The CDR3 DNA is TGTGCCAGTAGTGACGACGACGCGCTTGGCTACACCTTC. Its translation is CASSDDDALGYTF.

This clonotype showed up just a few times. The V and J genes are TRBV10-3 and TRBJ1-6; possibly TRBD1 for D (5 bases). The ends were cut back, 10 bases at V and 10 bases at J, with 14 bases in the middle. The CDR3 spans 12 residues. In germline, CDR1 is ENHRY, CDR2 SYGVKD. DNA for the CDR3: TGTGCCAGCAGAGGACATCGGTCACCCCTCCACTTT. Its protein product is CASRGHRSPLHF.